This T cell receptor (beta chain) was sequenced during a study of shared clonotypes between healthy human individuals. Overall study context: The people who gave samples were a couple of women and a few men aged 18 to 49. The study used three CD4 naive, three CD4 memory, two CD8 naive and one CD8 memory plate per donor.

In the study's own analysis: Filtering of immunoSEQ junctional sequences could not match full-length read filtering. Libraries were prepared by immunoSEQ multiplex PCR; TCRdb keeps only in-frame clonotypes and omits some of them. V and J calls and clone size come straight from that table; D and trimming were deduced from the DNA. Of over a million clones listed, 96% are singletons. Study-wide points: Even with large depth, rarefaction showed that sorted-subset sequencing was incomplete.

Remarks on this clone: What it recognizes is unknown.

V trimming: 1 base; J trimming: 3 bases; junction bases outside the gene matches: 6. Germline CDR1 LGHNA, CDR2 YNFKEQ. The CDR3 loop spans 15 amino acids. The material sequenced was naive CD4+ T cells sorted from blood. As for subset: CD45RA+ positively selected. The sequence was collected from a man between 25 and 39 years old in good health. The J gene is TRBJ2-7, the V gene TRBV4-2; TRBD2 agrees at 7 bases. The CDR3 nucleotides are TGTGCCAGCAGCCAAGGAGATTCGGGGGGCTACGAGCAGTACTTC. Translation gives CASSQGDSGGYEQYF.